This T cell receptor (beta chain) was sequenced during a study of T cells after yellow fever vaccination. Study-level findings and limits: Secondary responses were weaker yet peaked faster, day 5 versus 15. The CD4 compartment and the CD8 compartment contained a small share of clonotypes in common. In post-booster samples, most primary-vaccination clones reappeared (approximately 95% CD4, 70% to 90% CD8).

The germline V gene encodes CDR1 DFQATT and CDR2 SNEGSKA (reference sequence). Trimming pared 3 bases from V and 0 bases from J, leaving 6 bases between. The CDR3 has 13 residues. Comments on this clonotype: The antigen is unknown.

The TCR cDNA carried a universal primer site and UMIs from 5'RACE template switching. TCRdb reprocessed the 5' RACE reads with MiXCR, giving one entry per CDR3 protein. The sample lists 400,000 to 450,000 distinct CDR3 sequences; roughly a sixth were seen once. The chain couples TRBV20-1 to TRBJ1-5; D unclear. Sample: PBMCs, taken before the yellow fever booster vaccination. The sequence was collected from a young man who received the YFV17D yellow fever vaccine. CDR3 protein: CSASTDSNQPQHF. The CDR3 coding sequence is TGCAGTGCTAGTACTGATAGCAATCAGCCCCAGCATTTT.